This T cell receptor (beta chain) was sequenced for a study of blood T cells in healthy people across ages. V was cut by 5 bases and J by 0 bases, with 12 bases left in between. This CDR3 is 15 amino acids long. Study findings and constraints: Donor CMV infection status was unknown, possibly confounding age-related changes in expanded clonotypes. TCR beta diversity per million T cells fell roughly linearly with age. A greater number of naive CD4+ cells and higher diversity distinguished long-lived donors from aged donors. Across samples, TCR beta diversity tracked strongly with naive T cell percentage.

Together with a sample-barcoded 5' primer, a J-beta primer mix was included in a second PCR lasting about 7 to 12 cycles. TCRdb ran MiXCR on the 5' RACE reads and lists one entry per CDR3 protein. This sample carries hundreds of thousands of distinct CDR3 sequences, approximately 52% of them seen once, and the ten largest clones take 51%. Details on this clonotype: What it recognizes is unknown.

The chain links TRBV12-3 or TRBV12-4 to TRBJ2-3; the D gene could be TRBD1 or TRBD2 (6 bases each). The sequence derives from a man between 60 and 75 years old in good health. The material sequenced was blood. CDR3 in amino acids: CASSTWGASTDTQYF. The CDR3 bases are TGTGCCAGCAGTACCTGGGGGGCCAGCACAGATACGCAGTATTTT.